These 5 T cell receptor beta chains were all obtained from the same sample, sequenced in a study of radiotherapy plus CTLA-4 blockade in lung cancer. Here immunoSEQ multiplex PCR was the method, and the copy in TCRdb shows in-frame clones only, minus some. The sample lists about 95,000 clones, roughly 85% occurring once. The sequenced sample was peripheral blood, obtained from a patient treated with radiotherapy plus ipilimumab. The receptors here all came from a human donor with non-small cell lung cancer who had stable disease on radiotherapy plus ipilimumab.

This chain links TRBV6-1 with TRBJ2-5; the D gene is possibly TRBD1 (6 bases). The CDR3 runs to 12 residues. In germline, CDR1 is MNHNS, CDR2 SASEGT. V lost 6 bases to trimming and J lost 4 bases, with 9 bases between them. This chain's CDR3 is CASRYRVETQYF. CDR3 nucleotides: TGTGCCAGCAGATACAGGGTAGAGACCCAGTACTTC.

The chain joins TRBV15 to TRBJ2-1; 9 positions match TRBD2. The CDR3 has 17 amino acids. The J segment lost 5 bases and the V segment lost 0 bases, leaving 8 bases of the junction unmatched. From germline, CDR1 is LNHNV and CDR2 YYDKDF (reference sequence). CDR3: CATSRDKGGRGDNEQFF. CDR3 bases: TGTGCCACCAGCAGAGATAAAGGCGGGAGGGGAGACAATGAGCAGTTCTTC. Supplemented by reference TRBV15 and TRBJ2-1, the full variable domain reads DAMVIQNPRYQVTQFGKPVTLSCSQTLNHNVMYWYQQKSSQAPKLLFHYYDKDFNNEADTPDNFQSRRPNTSFCFLDIRSPGLGDTAMYLCATSRDKGGRGDNEQFFGPGTRLTVL.

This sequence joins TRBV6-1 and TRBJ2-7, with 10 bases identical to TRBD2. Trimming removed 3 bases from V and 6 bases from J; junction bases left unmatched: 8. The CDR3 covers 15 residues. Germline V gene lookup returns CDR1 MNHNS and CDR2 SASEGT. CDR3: CASSESGGGRGEQYF. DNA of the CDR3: TGTGCCAGCAGTGAGAGCGGGGGGGGCCGGGGCGAGCAGTACTTC.

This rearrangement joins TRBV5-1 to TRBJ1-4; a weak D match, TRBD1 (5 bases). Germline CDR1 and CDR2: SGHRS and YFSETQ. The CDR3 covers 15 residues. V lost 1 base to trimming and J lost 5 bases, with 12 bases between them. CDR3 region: CASSLPGTGNEKLFF. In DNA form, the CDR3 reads TGCGCCAGCAGCTTGCCCGGGACGGGGAATGAAAAACTGTTTTTT.

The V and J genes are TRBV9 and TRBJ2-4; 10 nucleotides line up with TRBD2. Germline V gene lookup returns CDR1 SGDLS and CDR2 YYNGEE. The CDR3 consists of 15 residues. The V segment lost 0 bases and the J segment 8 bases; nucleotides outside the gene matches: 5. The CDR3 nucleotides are TGTGCCAGCAGCGTAGCAACTAGCGGGAAAGACATTCAGTACTTC. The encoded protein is CASSVATSGKDIQYF.